Many counts were recorded for the clone carrying this T cell receptor beta chain. Alongside a J-beta primer mix, a sample-barcoded 5' primer served in a second PCR lasting roughly 7 to 12 cycles. Researchers report that each sample yielded at least 3 million CDR3-containing paired-end reads. TCRdb re-derived calls from the 5' RACE reads in MiXCR, one entry per CDR3 protein. This sample has fewer than 1.5 million distinct CDR3 sequences, with approximately 40% found just once. The data were taken from a study of blood T cells in healthy people across ages. Germline CDR1 reads MNHEY; CDR2 reads SMNVEV (reference sequence). The germline V and J ends were trimmed by 6 bases and 4 bases, with 6 bases remaining between them. This CDR3 has 11 residues.

The chain employs TRBV27 and TRBJ1-1, with D maybe TRBD1 (6 bases). The source of this sequence is a woman aged 18 to 35 in good health. Sequenced: blood. The CDR3: CASRQGTEAFF. As DNA, the CDR3 is TGTGCCAGCAGACAGGGCACTGAAGCTTTCTTT.